This record looks at one T cell receptor (beta chain) sequence and its context. The antigen remains unidentified. This CDR3 is 13 amino acids long. Trimming left V 6 bases short and J 5 bases short, with 12 bases between. Germline loops: CDR1 SGHRS, CDR2 YFSETQ. The PCR contained 60 Vbeta and 13 Jbeta primers. Libraries were prepared by immunoSEQ multiplex PCR; TCRdb keeps only in-frame clonotypes and omits some of them. The sample includes around 97,000 clones. The data stem from a study of cytomegalovirus exposure and HLA in healthy donors. Overall study findings and caveats: Earlier results showed most TCR beta V segments being productive about 87% or about 30% of the time.

The sequencing input was PBMCs. The receptor was isolated from a man in his forties in good health and CMV-seronegative. The V call is TRBV5-1, the J call TRBJ2-1; TRBD1 might be the D (6 bases). The CDR3 DNA reads as TGCGCCAGCACCATTACAGGGAACAATGAGCAGTTCTTC. As protein: CASTITGNNEQFF.